The clone carrying this T cell receptor (beta chain) occurred many times. Its antigen is undetermined. Time point meaning: newly diagnosed GD, antithyroid drugs for less than 3 months. PBMC-extracted RNA yielded the TCR library. The data were taken from a study of regulatory T cells in long-lasting Graves disease. Turning to the study itself: Antithyroid drug intake by newly diagnosed Graves' patients had lasted under 3 months. Study results and caveats: Sharing of public clonotypes was greater in persistent patients (about 3,000) than in new patients (around 1,000).

Building the TCR beta libraries relied on iRepertoire HTBI primers, and CDR3 regions underwent Arm-PCR. TCRdb fed the multiplex PCR reads into MiXCR, producing one record per CDR3 protein. The repertoire includes more than 300,000 distinct CDR3 sequences, less than 20% of them detected once, and roughly 20% sits in the top ten. Germline trimming cut 5 bases from V and 5 bases from J; bases unmatched to any gene: 12. The CDR3 is made up of 16 amino acids. The germline gives CDR1 SGHTA, CDR2 FQGTGA. The receptor was isolated from a female donor with Graves disease. The chain joins TRBV7-3 to TRBJ1-5, with 7 bases identical to TRBD1. This specimen consisted of peripheral blood mononuclear cells (PBMCs), obtained at new diagnosis, from a patient treated with antithyroid drugs. For the CDR3, the DNA is TGTGCCAGCAGCACCCTGACAGGGCCTAACCATCAGCCCCAGCATTTT. Translated, it gives CASSTLTGPNHQPQHF.